The 29 T cell receptor beta chains listed next were all sequenced from one sample in a study of T-cell reconstitution after alpha-beta-depleted transplantation in children. This sample's TCRbeta library carried unique molecular identifier barcodes. TCRdb analysed the PCR reads with MiXCR anew, one entry per CDR3 protein. The sample has approximately 350,000 distinct CDR3 sequences; about 16% are singletons. The specimen comprised PBMCs, mostly from graft donor cells, sampled 360 days after TCRalphabeta/CD19-depleted stem cell transplant. Every receptor here comes from a male patient between 2 and 10 years old who had a stem cell transplant for acute lymphoblastic leukemia, so the T cells may come from the graft donor.

This clonotype was recorded a few times. V is TRBV2 and J is TRBJ1-5; D gene unclear. CDR1 SNHLY and CDR2 FYNNEI come from the germline V gene. V lost 1 base to trimming and J lost 0 bases, with 7 bases between them. CDR3 length: 15 amino acids. The CDR3 nucleotides read TGTGCCAGCAGTGAAGACGGGATTAGCAATCAGCCCCAGCATTTT. Translation gives CASSEDGISNQPQHF.

The rearrangement uses TRBV4-2 and TRBJ2-6; 7 bases match TRBD1. V gave up 4 bases and J gave up 2 bases; unmatched junction bases: 8. The CDR3 loop spans 17 amino acids. The germline V gene has CDR1 LGHNA and CDR2 YNFKEQ. Here the CDR3 reads CASSRSRTGAGANVLTF. The CDR3 DNA is TGTGCCAGCAGCCGAAGTCGAACAGGGGCTGGGGCCAACGTCCTGACTTTC.

A few counts support this clonotype. CDR3 sequence: CSASRNGWIARYNEQFF. The CDR3 DNA reads as TGCAGTGCCTCTAGAAATGGCTGGATCGCACGATACAATGAGCAGTTCTTC. The gene calls are TRBV20-1 and TRBJ2-1; D unresolved. The CDR3 spans 17 residues. CDR1 DFQATT and CDR2 SNEGSKA come from the germline V gene (reference sequence). V was cut by 6 bases and J by 4 bases, with 25 bases left in between.

There are a few counts of this clonotype. This chain links TRBV14 with TRBJ2-7; 9 nucleotides agree with TRBD2. This CDR3 has 13 amino acids. CDR1 is SGHDN, CDR2 FVKESK, per germline. V lost 7 bases to trimming and J lost 5 bases; unmatched junction nucleotides: 6. CDR3 DNA sequence: TGTGCCAGCAATCTGGCGGGAGGGGACGAGCAGTACTTC. Protein sequence: CASNLAGGDEQYF.

This clonotype showed up just a few times. V usage is TRBV4-3 and J usage is TRBJ2-7, with 7 bases fitting TRBD2. V lost 4 bases and J lost 2; bases outside the gene matches: 8. This CDR3 has 15 residues. CDR1 and CDR2 from the germline V gene are LGHNA and YSLEER. The CDR3 here is CASSPSGGSPYEQYF. The CDR3 region has the DNA TGCGCCAGCAGCCCGTCGGGCGGGAGCCCCTACGAGCAGTACTTC.

This clonotype has only one observation. This sequence joins TRBV6-2 or TRBV6-3 and TRBJ2-3, with 9 bases lining up with TRBD2. With 6 bases clipped from V and 4 bases from J, the junction kept 8 bases outside the gene matches. Germline V gene data show CDR1 as MNHEY and CDR2 as SVGEGT. This CDR3 contains 15 residues. The CDR3 protein is CASRLSGSSPDTQYF. The DNA for the CDR3 is TGTGCCAGCAGACTTAGCGGGAGCTCACCAGATACGCAGTATTTT.

This chain links TRBV7-8 with TRBJ2-1, with 10 bases aligning to TRBD1. This CDR3 has 19 amino acids. V dropped 5 bases and J dropped 4; count of bases not matched to a gene: 17. CDR1 is SGHVS, CDR2 FQNEAQ, per germline. The CDR3 DNA is TGTGCCAGCAGCCGACGCCACAGACAGGGGGCGTCTTCTTACAATGAGCAGTTCTTC. Its translation is CASSRRHRQGASSYNEQFF. Supplemented by reference TRBV7-8 and TRBJ2-1, the full variable domain reads GAGVSQSPRYKVAKRGQDVALRCDPISGHVSLFWYQQALGQGPEFLTYFQNEAQLDKSGLPSDRFFAERPEGSVSTLKIQRTQQEDSAVYLCASSRRHRQGASSYNEQFFGPGTRLTVL.

The CDR3 nucleotides read TGTGCCAGCAGCACACGAGTATCGTCCTACGAGCAGTACTTC. This encodes CASSTRVSSYEQYF. The chain is built from TRBV7-2 and TRBJ2-7; unclear D gene. This CDR3 spans 14 amino acids. V lost 5 bases and J 1 base, leaving 12 bases between the germline ends. In germline, CDR1 is SGHTA, CDR2 FQGNSA.

This clonotype was detected a few times. J is TRBJ2-7 and V is TRBV5-1; TRBD1 is a possible D gene (6 bases). The CDR3 sequence is 14 residues long. Trimming stripped 7 bases from V and 3 bases from J, with 17 bases between. Germline V gives CDR1 SGHRS, CDR2 YFSETQ. CDR3 bases: TGCGCCAGCGATCCACGACAGGTACGCTACGAGCAGTACTTC. Translation: CASDPRQVRYEQYF. The variable domain in full, completed from reference TRBV5-1 and TRBJ2-7, reads KAGVTQTPRYLIKTRGQQVTLSCSPISGHRSVSWYQQTPGQGLQFLFEYFSETQRNKGNFPGRFSGRQFSNSRSEMNVSTLELGDSALYLCASDPRQVRYEQYFGPGTRLTVT.

The chain has TRBV7-3 and TRBJ2-3; 12 bases fit TRBD2. The trim removed 6 bases at V and 2 bases at J, leaving 3 bases unmatched. CDR3 length: 15 residues. CDR1 is SGHTA, CDR2 FQGTGA, per germline. CDR3 sequence: CASRRTSGNTDTQYF. As DNA, the CDR3 is TGTGCCAGCAGACGGACTAGCGGGAACACAGATACGCAGTATTTT.

The chain has TRBV6-2 or TRBV6-3 and TRBJ2-3; D may be TRBD1 (5 bases). The CDR3 spans 16 residues. The ends were cut back, 7 bases at V and 3 bases at J, with 20 bases in the middle. The germline gives CDR1 MNHEY, CDR2 SVGEGT. The CDR3 DNA reads as TGTGCCAGCACTCAACAGGAAAGAGTTTCGACAGATACGCAGTATTTT. Residues: CASTQQERVSTDTQYF.

In its sample, this clonotype was seen many times. The V and J genes are TRBV6-2 or TRBV6-3 and TRBJ2-1; TRBD1 agrees at 9 bases. Germline trimming cut 0 bases from V and 6 bases from J; bases unmatched to any gene: 0. This CDR3 has 14 amino acids. Germline V gene data show CDR1 as MNHEY and CDR2 as SVGEGT. CDR3 loop: CASSYSTGGNEQFF. In DNA form, the CDR3 reads TGTGCCAGCAGTTACTCGACAGGGGGCAATGAGCAGTTCTTC.

The rearrangement links TRBV20-1 to TRBJ2-1; 7 bases align to TRBD2. Germline V lookup: CDR1 DFQATT, CDR2 SNEGSKA (reference sequence). This CDR3 comprises 17 residues. After removal of 0 bases from V and 3 bases from J, the junction contained 11 bases not matched to a gene. The CDR3 DNA follows: TGCAGTGCTAGAGATGACCGACTAGCCGTTATCTACAATGAGCAGTTCTTC. Protein sequence: CSARDDRLAVIYNEQFF.

The gene calls are TRBV28 and TRBJ2-3; the D gene is possibly TRBD1 (6 bases). This CDR3 is built from 15 residues. The germline V and J ends were trimmed by 7 bases and 0 bases, with 14 bases remaining between them. Germline assignment: CDR1 MDHEN and CDR2 SYDVKM. The CDR3 protein is CASTTGTVSTDTQYF. CDR3 sequence (DNA): TGTGCCAGCACTACAGGGACCGTAAGCACAGATACGCAGTATTTT.

V gene TRBV20-1 combines with J gene TRBJ2-3; 15 bases agree with TRBD2. The CDR3 covers 21 residues. CDR1 DFQATT and CDR2 SNEGSKA come from the germline V gene (reference sequence). Trimming took 5 bases from V and 0 from J; bases not matched to a gene: 18. CDR3 sequence reads: CSALLLGTSGRIHLSTDTQYF. CDR3 DNA: TGCAGTGCTCTCCTTTTGGGGACTAGCGGGAGGATCCACCTAAGCACAGATACGCAGTATTTT.

Ten or more counts support this clonotype. J is TRBJ2-1 and V is TRBV28; D is unresolved. V was pared by 1 base and J by 5 bases, with 0 bases between. The CDR3 runs 11 residues. Germline loops: CDR1 MDHEN, CDR2 SYDVKM. The CDR3: CASSLYNEQFF. The CDR3 nucleotides read TGTGCCAGCAGTTTATACAATGAGCAGTTCTTC.

This chain uses TRBV10-3 with TRBJ2-4; weak D call: TRBD2 (7 bases). The germline V gene encodes CDR1 ENHRY and CDR2 SYGVKD. V lost 10 bases, J lost 5 bases, and 18 bases lay in between. The CDR3 sequence is 14 residues long. Written as DNA, the CDR3 is TGTGCCACCAACACTAGGGGGGGCGAAAACATTCAGTACTTC. Protein: CATNTRGGENIQYF.

CDR3 bases: TGTGCCACCCGGGACAGGGGGCTTTTGGGCTACACCTTC. Translation gives CATRDRGLLGYTF. The rearrangement joins TRBV24-1 to TRBJ1-2; 12 nucleotides line up with TRBD1. V trimming: 9 bases; J trimming: 8 bases; junction bases outside the gene matches: 6. There are 13 residues in the CDR3. The germline CDR1 and CDR2 sequences are KGHDR and SFDVKD.

There are a few counts of this clonotype. The chain employs TRBV20-1 and TRBJ2-3; D is tentatively TRBD1 or TRBD2 (5 bases each). Deletions cut 6 bases from V and 2 bases from J, with 21 bases between. This CDR3 has 16 residues. The germline V gene has CDR1 DFQATT and CDR2 SNEGSKA (reference sequence). CDR3 DNA: TGCAGTGCACGACCGGGACCCCCCTCTCCCACAGATACGCAGTATTTT. Its translation: CSARPGPPSPTDTQYF.

The genes are TRBV18 and TRBJ1-1, with 8 nucleotides matching TRBD1. CDR1 is KGHSH and CDR2 is LQKENI in the germline V gene. This CDR3 has 14 amino acids. Trimming took 6 bases from V and 4 from J; bases not matched to a gene: 7. The CDR3 nucleotides read TGTGCCAGCTCTCTGGGACAGGTGAGCACTGAAGCTTTCTTT. It codes for CASSLGQVSTEAFF.

The rearrangement joins TRBV5-1 to TRBJ2-1; D is unresolved. CDR3 size: 15 residues. V dropped 1 base and J dropped 6 bases, with 14 bases sitting between them. From germline, CDR1 is SGHRS and CDR2 YFSETQ. The CDR3 is CASSLYPVGPNEQFF. The CDR3 bases are TGCGCCAGCAGCTTGTACCCCGTTGGTCCCAATGAGCAGTTCTTC.

This clonotype was seen a few times. The chain employs TRBV4-2 and TRBJ2-5; D is perhaps TRBD1 (5 bases). The CDR3 is made up of 15 amino acids. Trimming pared 0 bases from V and 1 base from J, leaving 9 bases between. Per germline, CDR1 LGHNA and CDR2 YNFKEQ. The CDR3 DNA sequence: TGTGCCAGCAGCCAAGATTCAGGGATCCAAGAGACCCAGTACTTC. This translates into CASSQDSGIQETQYF.

The chain has TRBV5-6 and TRBJ2-3; 11 bases are shared with TRBD2. Germline V gene sequence: CDR1 SGHDT, CDR2 YYEEEE. V shed 1 base and J 4 bases; nucleotides not matched to a gene: 5. The CDR3 runs 16 residues. CDR3 in DNA: TGTGCCAGCAGCTTGCAGACTAGCGGGAACGCAGATACGCAGTATTTT. Amino acids: CASSLQTSGNADTQYF.

This clonotype was seen a handful of times. The chain recombines TRBV20-1 with TRBJ2-1, with a tentative D call TRBD2 (6 bases). The germline V gene encodes CDR1 DFQATT and CDR2 SNEGSKA (reference sequence). There are 13 residues in the CDR3. The CDR3 protein is CRAGAGTYNEQFF. The DNA of the CDR3 is TGCAGGGCCGGTGCGGGAACCTACAATGAGCAGTTCTTC.

The table lists this clonotype with a few counts. The DNA is omitted, as the CDR3 cannot be located on it reliably, and the CDR3 follows TCRdb's listing. This chain uses TRBV29-1 with TRBJ2-7. The CDR3 numbers 11 amino acids, ends counted. Germline CDR1 reads SQVTM; CDR2 reads ANQGSEA. CDR3 amino acids: CSVLRAYEQYF.

This clonotype was seen at least ten times. The rearrangement joins TRBV12-3 or TRBV12-4 to TRBJ1-1; 10 bases line up with TRBD1. This CDR3 has 15 residues. J was trimmed by 4 bases and V by 3 bases; bases with no gene match: 5. Here the CDR3 reads CASSFYRDRGTEAFF. As DNA, the CDR3 is TGTGCCAGCAGTTTCTATCGGGACAGGGGCACTGAAGCTTTCTTT.

The V gene is TRBV7-9, the J gene TRBJ1-1, with D unresolved. Per the germline V gene, CDR1 is SEHNR and CDR2 is FQNEAQ (reference sequence). CDR3 length: 10 amino acids. The V gene lost 7 bases and the J gene lost 7 bases, with 7 bases spanning the gap. DNA for the CDR3: TGTGCCAGCACCGCAAGTGAAGCTTTCTTT. Protein product: CASTASEAFF.

The table lists this clonotype with a few counts. The chain combines TRBV27 with TRBJ2-2; D remains unclear. Trimming pared 3 bases from V and 2 bases from J, leaving 7 bases between. Germline loops: CDR1 MNHEY, CDR2 SMNVEV (reference sequence). The CDR3 sequence is 14 residues long. CDR3 sequence: CASSLLFNTGELFF. The CDR3 DNA sequence: TGTGCCAGCAGTTTGCTCTTCAACACCGGGGAGCTGTTTTTT.

J is TRBJ2-2 and V is TRBV15; TRBD2 matches at 10 bases. Trimming cost V 5 bases and J 4 bases; bases outside gene matches: 4. The CDR3 is made up of 15 amino acids. CDR1 LNHNV and CDR2 YYDKDF come from the germline V gene (reference sequence). CDR3 coding DNA: TGTGCCACCAGCTCTAGCGGGAGACCCACCGGGGAGCTGTTTTTT. The encoded protein is CATSSSGRPTGELFF.